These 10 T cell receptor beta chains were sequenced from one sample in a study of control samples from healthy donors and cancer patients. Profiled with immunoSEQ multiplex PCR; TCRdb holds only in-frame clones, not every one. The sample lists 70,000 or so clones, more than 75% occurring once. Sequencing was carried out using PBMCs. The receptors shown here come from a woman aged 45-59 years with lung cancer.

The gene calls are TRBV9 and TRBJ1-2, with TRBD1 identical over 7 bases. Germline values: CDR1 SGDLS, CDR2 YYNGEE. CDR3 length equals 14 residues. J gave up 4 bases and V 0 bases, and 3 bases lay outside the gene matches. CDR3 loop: CASSVATGAYGYTF. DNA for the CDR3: TGTGCCAGCAGCGTAGCTACAGGGGCCTATGGCTACACCTTC.

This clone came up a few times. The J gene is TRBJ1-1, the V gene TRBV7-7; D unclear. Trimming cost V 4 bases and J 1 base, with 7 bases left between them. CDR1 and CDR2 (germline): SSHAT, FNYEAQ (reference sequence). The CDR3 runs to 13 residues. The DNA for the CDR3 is TGTGCCAGCAGCTCCAACCCGAACACTGAAGCTTTCTTT. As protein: CASSSNPNTEAFF.

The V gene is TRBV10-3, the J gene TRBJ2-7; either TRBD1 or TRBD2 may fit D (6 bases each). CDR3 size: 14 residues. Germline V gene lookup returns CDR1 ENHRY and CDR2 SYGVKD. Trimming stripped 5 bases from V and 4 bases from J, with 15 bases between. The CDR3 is CAISITEGEYEQYF. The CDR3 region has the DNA TGTGCCATCAGTATAACGGAGGGGGAGTACGAGCAGTACTTC.

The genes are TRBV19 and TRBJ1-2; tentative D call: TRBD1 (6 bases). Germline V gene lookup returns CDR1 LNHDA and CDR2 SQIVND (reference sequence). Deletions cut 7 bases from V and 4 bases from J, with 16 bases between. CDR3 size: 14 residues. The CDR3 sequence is CASTPSRGGYGYTF. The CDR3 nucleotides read TGTGCCAGTACTCCTAGCAGGGGTGGCTATGGCTACACCTTC.

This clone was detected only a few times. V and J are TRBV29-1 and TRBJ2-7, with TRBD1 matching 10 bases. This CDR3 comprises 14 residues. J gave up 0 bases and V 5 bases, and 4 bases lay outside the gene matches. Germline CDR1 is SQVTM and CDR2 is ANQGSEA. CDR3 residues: CSVSWTGGSYEQYF. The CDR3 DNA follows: TGCAGCGTTTCCTGGACAGGGGGCTCCTACGAGCAGTACTTC.

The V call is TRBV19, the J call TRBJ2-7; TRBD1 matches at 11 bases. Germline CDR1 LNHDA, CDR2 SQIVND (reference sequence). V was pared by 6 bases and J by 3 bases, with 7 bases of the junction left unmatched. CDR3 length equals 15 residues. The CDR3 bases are TGTGCCAGTAGGGGGGCCGGGACAGGGGGCTACGAGCAGTACTTC. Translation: CASRGAGTGGYEQYF.

The CDR3 bases are TGTGCCAGCAGCGTTCATGGGACGTACAATGAGCAGTTCTTC. Its translation is CASSVHGTYNEQFF. V and J are TRBV9 and TRBJ2-1; D may be TRBD1 or TRBD2 (5 bases each). The CDR3 contains 14 residues. V was shortened by 2 bases and J by 4 bases, with 10 bases between the two germline ends. CDR1 and CDR2 from the germline V gene are SGDLS and YYNGEE.

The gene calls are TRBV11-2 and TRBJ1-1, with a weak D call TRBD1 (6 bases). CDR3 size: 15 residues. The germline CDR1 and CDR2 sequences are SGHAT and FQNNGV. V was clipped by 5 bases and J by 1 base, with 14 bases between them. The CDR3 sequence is CASSRLGGPNTEAFF. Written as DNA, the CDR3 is TGTGCCAGCAGCCGTTTGGGGGGCCCGAACACTGAAGCTTTCTTT.

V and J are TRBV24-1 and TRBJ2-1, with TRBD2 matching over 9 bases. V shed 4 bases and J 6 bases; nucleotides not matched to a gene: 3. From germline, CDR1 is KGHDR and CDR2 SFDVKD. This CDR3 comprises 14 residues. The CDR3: CATSEGLATNEQFF. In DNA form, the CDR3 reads TGTGCCACCAGTGAGGGACTAGCAACCAATGAGCAGTTCTTC.

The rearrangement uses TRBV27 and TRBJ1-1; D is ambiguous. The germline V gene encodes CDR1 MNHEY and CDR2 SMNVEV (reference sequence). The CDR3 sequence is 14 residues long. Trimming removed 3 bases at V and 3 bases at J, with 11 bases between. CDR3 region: CASSFGRRDTEAFF. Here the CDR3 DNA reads TGTGCCAGCAGTTTCGGCAGAAGGGACACTGAAGCTTTCTTT.